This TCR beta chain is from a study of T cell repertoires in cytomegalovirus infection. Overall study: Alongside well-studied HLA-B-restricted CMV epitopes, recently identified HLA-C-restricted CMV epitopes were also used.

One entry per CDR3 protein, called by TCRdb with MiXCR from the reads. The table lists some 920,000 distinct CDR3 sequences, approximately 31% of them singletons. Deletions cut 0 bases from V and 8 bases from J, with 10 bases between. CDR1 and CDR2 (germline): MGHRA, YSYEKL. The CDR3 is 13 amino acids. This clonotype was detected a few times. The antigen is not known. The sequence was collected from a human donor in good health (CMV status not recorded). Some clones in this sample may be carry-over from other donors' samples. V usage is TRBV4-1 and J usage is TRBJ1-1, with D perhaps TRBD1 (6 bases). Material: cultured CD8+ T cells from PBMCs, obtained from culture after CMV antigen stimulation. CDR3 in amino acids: CASSQDRTEEAFF. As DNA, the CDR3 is TGCGCCAGCAGCCAAGATAGGACAGAAGAAGCTTTCTTT.